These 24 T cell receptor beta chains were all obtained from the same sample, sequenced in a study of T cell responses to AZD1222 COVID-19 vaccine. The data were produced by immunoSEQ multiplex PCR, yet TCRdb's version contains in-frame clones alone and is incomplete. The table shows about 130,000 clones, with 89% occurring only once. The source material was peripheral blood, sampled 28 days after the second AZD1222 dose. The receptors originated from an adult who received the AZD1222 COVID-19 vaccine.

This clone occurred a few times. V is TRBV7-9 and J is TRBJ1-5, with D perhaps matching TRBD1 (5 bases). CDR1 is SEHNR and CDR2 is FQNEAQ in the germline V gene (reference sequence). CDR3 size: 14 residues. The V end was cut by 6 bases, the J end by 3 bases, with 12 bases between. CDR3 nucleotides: TGTGCCAGCAGTGACGACAGATCCAATCAGCCCCAGCATTTT. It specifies CASSDDRSNQPQHF.

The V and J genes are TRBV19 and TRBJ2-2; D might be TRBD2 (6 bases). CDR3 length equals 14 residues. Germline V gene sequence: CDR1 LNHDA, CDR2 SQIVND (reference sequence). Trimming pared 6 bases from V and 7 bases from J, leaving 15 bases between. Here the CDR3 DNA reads TGTGCCAGTAGGTACTCCGGGGAGGTCGGGGAGCTGTTTTTT. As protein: CASRYSGEVGELFF.

The CDR3: CASSPGGGVGGYTF. In DNA form, the CDR3 reads TGTGCCAGCAGCCCAGGGGGAGGGGTAGGAGGCTACACCTTC. The V gene is TRBV7-2, the J gene TRBJ1-2; 7 bases map to TRBD1. V lost 5 bases and J lost 8; bases outside the gene matches: 11. This CDR3 spans 14 amino acids. The germline CDR1 and CDR2 sequences are SGHTA and FQGNSA.

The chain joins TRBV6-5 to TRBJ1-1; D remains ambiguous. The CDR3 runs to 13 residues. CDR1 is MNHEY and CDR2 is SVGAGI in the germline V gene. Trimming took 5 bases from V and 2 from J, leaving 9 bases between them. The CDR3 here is CASSPGRNTEAFF. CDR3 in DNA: TGTGCCAGCAGTCCCGGACGAAACACTGAAGCTTTCTTT.

DNA of the CDR3: TGTGCCAGCAGTCTTAGCGGGGGGGCCTCTGGGGCCAACGTCCTGACTTTC. Its protein is CASSLSGGASGANVLTF. The V and J genes are TRBV2 and TRBJ2-6, with 11 bases identical to TRBD2. Trimming took 5 bases from V and 0 from J; bases not matched to a gene: 3. The germline V gene encodes CDR1 SNHLY and CDR2 FYNNEI. The CDR3 consists of 17 residues.

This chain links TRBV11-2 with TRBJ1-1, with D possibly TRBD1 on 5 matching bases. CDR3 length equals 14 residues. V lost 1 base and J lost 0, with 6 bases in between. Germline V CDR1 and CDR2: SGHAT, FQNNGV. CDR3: CASSLVGVNTEAFF. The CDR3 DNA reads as TGTGCCAGCAGCTTAGTGGGGGTGAACACTGAAGCTTTCTTT.

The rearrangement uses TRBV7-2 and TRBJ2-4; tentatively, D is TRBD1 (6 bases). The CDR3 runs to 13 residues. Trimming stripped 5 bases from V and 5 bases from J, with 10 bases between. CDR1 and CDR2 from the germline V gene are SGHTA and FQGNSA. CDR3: CASSKDRENIQYF. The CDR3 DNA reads TGTGCCAGCAGCAAGGACAGAGAAAACATTCAGTACTTC.

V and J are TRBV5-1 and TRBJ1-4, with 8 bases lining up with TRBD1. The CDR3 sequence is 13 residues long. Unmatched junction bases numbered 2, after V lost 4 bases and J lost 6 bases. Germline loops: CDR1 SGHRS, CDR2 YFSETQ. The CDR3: CASSEGQDEKLFF. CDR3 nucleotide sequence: TGCGCCAGCAGCGAGGGACAGGATGAAAAACTGTTTTTT.

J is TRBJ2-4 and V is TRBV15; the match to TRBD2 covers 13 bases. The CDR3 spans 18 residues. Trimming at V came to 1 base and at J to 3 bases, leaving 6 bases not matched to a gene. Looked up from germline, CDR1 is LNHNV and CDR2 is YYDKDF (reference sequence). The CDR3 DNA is TGTGCCACCAGCAGAGCACTAGCGGGGGGGCCGGGCAAAAACATTCAGTACTTC. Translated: CATSRALAGGPGKNIQYF.

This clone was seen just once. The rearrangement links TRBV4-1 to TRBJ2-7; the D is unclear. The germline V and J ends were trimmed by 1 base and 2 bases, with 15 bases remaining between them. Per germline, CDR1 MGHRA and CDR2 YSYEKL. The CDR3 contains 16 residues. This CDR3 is CASSQVQLGSTYEQYF. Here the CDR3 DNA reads TGCGCCAGCAGCCAAGTACAGCTCGGCAGCACCTACGAGCAGTACTTC.

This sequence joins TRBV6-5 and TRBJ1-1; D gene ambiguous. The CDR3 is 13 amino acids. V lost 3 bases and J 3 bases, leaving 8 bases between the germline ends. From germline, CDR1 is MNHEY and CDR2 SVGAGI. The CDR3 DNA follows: TGTGCCAGCAGTTATGGGGAGGACACTGAAGCTTTCTTT. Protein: CASSYGEDTEAFF.

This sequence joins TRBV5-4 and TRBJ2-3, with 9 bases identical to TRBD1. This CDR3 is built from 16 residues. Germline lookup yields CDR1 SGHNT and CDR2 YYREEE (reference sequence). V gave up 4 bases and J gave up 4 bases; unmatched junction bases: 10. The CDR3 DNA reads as TGTGCCAGCAGCCCCGGCGGGACAGGGACGCCAGATACGCAGTATTTT. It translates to CASSPGGTGTPDTQYF.

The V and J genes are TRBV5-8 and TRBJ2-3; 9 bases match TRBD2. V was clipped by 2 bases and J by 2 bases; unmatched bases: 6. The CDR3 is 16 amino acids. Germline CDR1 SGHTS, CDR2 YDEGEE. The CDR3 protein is CASSLRLAGSTDTQYF. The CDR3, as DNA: TGTGCCAGCAGCTTAAGGCTAGCGGGGTCCACAGATACGCAGTATTTT.

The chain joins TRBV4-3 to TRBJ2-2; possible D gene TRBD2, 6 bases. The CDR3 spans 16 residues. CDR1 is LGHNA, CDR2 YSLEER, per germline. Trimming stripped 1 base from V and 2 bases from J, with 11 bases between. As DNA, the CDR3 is TGCGCCAGCAGCCAAGGCACCGGGAGAAACACCGGGGAGCTGTTTTTT. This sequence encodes CASSQGTGRNTGELFF.

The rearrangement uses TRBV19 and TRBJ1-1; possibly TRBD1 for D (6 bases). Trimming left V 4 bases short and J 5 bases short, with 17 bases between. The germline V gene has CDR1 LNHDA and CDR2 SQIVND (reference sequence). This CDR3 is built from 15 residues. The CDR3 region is CASSSPGGRKTEAFF. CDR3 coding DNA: TGTGCCAGTAGTAGCCCCGGGGGGCGAAAGACTGAAGCTTTCTTT.

In DNA, the CDR3 is TGTGCCAGCAGCTTAAGTGGGAACACTGAAGCTTTCTTT. Translated: CASSLSGNTEAFF. The chain links TRBV11-2 to TRBJ1-1; D is ambiguous. V lost 2 bases and J 1 base, leaving 5 bases between the germline ends. The germline gives CDR1 SGHAT, CDR2 FQNNGV. This CDR3 has 13 amino acids.

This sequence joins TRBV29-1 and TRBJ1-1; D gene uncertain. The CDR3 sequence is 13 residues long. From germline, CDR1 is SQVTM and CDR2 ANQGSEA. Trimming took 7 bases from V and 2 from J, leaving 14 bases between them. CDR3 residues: CSAAEGTNTEAFF. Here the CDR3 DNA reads TGCAGCGCGGCTGAGGGTACTAACACTGAAGCTTTCTTT.

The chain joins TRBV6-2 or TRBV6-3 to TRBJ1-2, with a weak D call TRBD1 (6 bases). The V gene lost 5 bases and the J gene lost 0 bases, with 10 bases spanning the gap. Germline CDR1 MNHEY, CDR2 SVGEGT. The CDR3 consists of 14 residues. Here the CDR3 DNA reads TGTGCCAGCAGTCCGGACAGCACTAACTATGGCTACACCTTC. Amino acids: CASSPDSTNYGYTF.

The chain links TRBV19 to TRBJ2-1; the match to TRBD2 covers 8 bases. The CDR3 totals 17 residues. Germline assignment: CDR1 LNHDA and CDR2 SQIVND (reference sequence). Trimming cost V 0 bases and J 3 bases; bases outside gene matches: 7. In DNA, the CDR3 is TGTGCCAGTAGTATAGAACAGTCGCGGGAGGACTACAATGAGCAGTTCTTC. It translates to CASSIEQSREDYNEQFF.

CDR3 in DNA: TGTGCCTGGACTCTCTGGACCGCGGGGGATTCACCCCTCCACTTT. This encodes CAWTLWTAGDSPLHF. The chain couples TRBV30 to TRBJ1-6; D may be TRBD1 (5 bases). The germline V gene encodes CDR1 GTSNPN and CDR2 SVGIG (reference sequence). V dropped 4 bases and J dropped 8 bases, with 18 bases sitting between them. This CDR3 region has 15 residues.

In DNA, the CDR3 is TGTGCCAGCAGCCCCCGGACAGACTACAATGAGCAGTTCTTC. It codes for CASSPRTDYNEQFF. The V call is TRBV7-6, the J call TRBJ2-1, with TRBD1 as a possible D gene (6 bases). CDR3 length: 14 residues. V was shortened by 5 bases and J by 3 bases, with 11 bases between the two germline ends. Germline V CDR1 and CDR2: SGHVS, FNYEAQ.

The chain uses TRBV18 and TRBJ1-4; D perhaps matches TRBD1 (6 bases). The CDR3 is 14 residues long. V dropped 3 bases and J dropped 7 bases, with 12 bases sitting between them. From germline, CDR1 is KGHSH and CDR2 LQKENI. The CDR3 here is CASSPQGPPEKLFF. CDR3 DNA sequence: TGTGCCAGCTCACCGCAGGGGCCCCCTGAAAAACTGTTTTTT.

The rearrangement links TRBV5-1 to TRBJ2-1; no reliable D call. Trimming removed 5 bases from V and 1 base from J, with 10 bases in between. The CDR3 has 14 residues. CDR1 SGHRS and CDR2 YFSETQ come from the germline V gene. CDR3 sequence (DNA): TGCGCCAGCAGTTCCCGGTTATCCTACAATGAGCAGTTCTTC. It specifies CASSSRLSYNEQFF.

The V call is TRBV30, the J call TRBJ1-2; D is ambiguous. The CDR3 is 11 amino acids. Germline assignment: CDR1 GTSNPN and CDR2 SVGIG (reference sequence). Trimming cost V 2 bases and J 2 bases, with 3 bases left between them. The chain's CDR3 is CAWSSNYGYTF. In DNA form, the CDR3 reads TGTGCCTGGAGTTCGAACTATGGCTACACCTTC. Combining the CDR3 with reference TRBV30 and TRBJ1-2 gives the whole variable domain SQTIHQWPATLVQPVGSPLSLECTVEGTSNPNLYWYRQAAGRGLQLLFYSVGIGQISSEVPQNLSASRPQDRQFILSSKKLLLSDSGFYLCAWSSNYGYTFGSGTRLTVV.